This entry lists 7 T cell receptor beta chains sequenced from one sample in a study of control samples from healthy donors and cancer patients. The assay was immunoSEQ multiplex PCR, and TCRdb's table has in-frame clones only and misses some. The table has 130,000 or so clones, around nine tenths seen once. Sequenced: blood. These receptors all stem from a man aged 25 to 45 in good health.

The V and J genes are TRBV9 and TRBJ2-3; D call uncertain. Germline V gene data show CDR1 as SGDLS and CDR2 as YYNGEE. The CDR3 loop spans 12 amino acids. V lost 0 bases, J lost 6 bases, and 5 bases lay in between. Written as DNA, the CDR3 is TGTGCCAGCAGCGTAGTAGGGGATACGCAGTATTTT. This codes for CASSVVGDTQYF.

CDR3 sequence (DNA): TGTGCCAGCTCACTGGGACCGGGATTAGGGCCCCAGCATTTT. The encoded protein is CASSLGPGLGPQHF. The V call is TRBV18, the J call TRBJ1-5; D might be TRBD1 (5 bases). Trimming removed 4 bases from V and 9 bases from J, with 16 bases in between. The CDR3 has 14 amino acids. Germline CDR1 reads KGHSH; CDR2 reads LQKENI.

This clone was observed once. The J gene is TRBJ2-1, the V gene TRBV2; weak D call: TRBD1 (6 bases). V was shortened by 11 bases and J by 1 base, with 15 bases between the two germline ends. The CDR3 is 14 residues long. Germline lookup yields CDR1 SNHLY and CDR2 FYNNEI. CDR3 sequence (DNA): TGTGCCGTCTTTGCACAGGGTTCCTACAATGAGCAGTTCTTC. Translating it yields CAVFAQGSYNEQFF.

The chain uses TRBV30 and TRBJ2-3; D gene unclear. The germline gives CDR1 GTSNPN, CDR2 SVGIG (reference sequence). The V and J ends lost 2 bases and 4 bases respectively, with 4 bases between them. The CDR3 loop spans 11 amino acids. CDR3: CAWSPSDTQYF. The CDR3, as DNA: TGTGCCTGGAGTCCATCAGATACGCAGTATTTT.

The chain combines TRBV6-4 with TRBJ2-7, with TRBD1 identical over 8 bases. Germline CDR1 is MRHNA and CDR2 is SNTAGT. V trimming: 9 bases; J trimming: 0 bases; junction bases outside the gene matches: 4. The CDR3 runs to 13 residues. For the CDR3, the DNA is TGTGCCAGGAGGACAGGGTCCTCCTACGAGCAGTACGTC. Protein product: CARRTGSSYEQYV.

The CDR3 DNA is TGTGCCAGCAGGACCGGACTAGCGGGGGGCGATGAGCAGTTCTTC. This translates into CASRTGLAGGDEQFF. J is TRBJ2-1 and V is TRBV11-2, with TRBD2 matching over 14 bases. Germline V gene data show CDR1 as SGHAT and CDR2 as FQNNGV. V shed 6 bases, J shed 8 bases, and the junction held 6 bases outside the gene matches. The CDR3 contains 15 residues.

The chain recombines TRBV2 with TRBJ1-1; D remains ambiguous. The CDR3 totals 14 residues. Germline assignment: CDR1 SNHLY and CDR2 FYNNEI. V was trimmed by 4 bases and J by 0 bases, leaving 9 bases between them. The DNA of the CDR3 is TGTGCCAGCAGTGTAAAGTGGATGAACACTGAAGCTTTCTTT. It translates to CASSVKWMNTEAFF.